The 22 T cell receptor beta chains below were found in one sample sequenced in a study of response to subunit inactivated influenza vaccine. From the RT-PCR reads, TCRdb called clonotypes with MiXCR, one entry per CDR3 protein. The table includes hundreds of thousands of distinct CDR3 sequences, 9% to 15% detected once. The source was non-naive T cells sorted from PBMCs, collected less than 15 days before vaccination. All receptors come from a man aged 45-60 years who received an inactivated influenza vaccine.

This clonotype occurred a few times. J is TRBJ2-7 and V is TRBV20-1; 9 bases align to TRBD2. V was pared by 3 bases and J by 3 bases, with 6 bases of the junction left unmatched. The CDR3 totals 14 residues. The V gene's germline CDR1 is DFQATT and CDR2 SNEGSKA (reference sequence). The CDR3 sequence: CSASSGGGFYEQYF. The CDR3 DNA reads as TGCAGTGCTAGTAGCGGGGGAGGCTTCTACGAGCAGTACTTC.

The genes are TRBV20-1 and TRBJ2-5, with D unclear. Looked up from germline, CDR1 is DFQATT and CDR2 is SNEGSKA (reference sequence). The CDR3 loop spans 12 amino acids. Trimming pared 3 bases from V and 5 bases from J, leaving 10 bases between. The CDR3 is CSASPVSETQYF. CDR3 nucleotide sequence: TGCAGTGCTAGCCCAGTCTCTGAGACCCAGTACTTC.

The CDR3 reads CASSRAGPTVYEQYF. The DNA of the CDR3 is TGTGCCAGCAGCCGCGCTGGGCCAACGGTATACGAGCAGTACTTC. The rearrangement joins TRBV5-4 to TRBJ2-7; D not certain. This CDR3 region has 15 residues. Trimming left V 4 bases short and J 4 bases short, with 18 bases between. Per the germline V gene, CDR1 is SGHNT and CDR2 is YYREEE (reference sequence).

The chain is built from TRBV10-3 and TRBJ1-5; TRBD1 agrees at 7 bases. V was pared by 6 bases and J by 3 bases, with 5 bases of the junction left unmatched. Germline assignment: CDR1 ENHRY and CDR2 SYGVKD. The CDR3 spans 14 residues. Here the CDR3 reads CAISRGTDNQPQHF. The CDR3 region has the DNA TGTGCCATCAGCCGGGGGACAGACAATCAGCCCCAGCATTTT.

This clonotype has only a few counts. The gene calls are TRBV27 and TRBJ1-1; the D is unclear. The CDR3 extends over 15 amino acids. Trimming cost V 5 bases and J 0 bases, with 13 bases left between them. Germline V gives CDR1 MNHEY, CDR2 SMNVEV (reference sequence). CDR3 protein: CASSVTGTMNTEAFF. In DNA, the CDR3 is TGTGCCAGCAGTGTCACCGGCACGATGAACACTGAAGCTTTCTTT.

This clonotype was observed at least ten times. The CDR3 DNA is TGCGCCAGCAGCGCATCGGGACAGGGAGTACGAACGCAGTACTTC. Protein product: CASSASGQGVRTQYF. This chain connects TRBV5-1 to TRBJ2-7; 9 bases align to TRBD1. J gave up 9 bases and V 4 bases, and 14 bases lay outside the gene matches. The CDR3 is made up of 15 amino acids. Germline CDR1 reads SGHRS; CDR2 reads YFSETQ.

This clonotype has only a few counts. The V and J genes are TRBV20-1 and TRBJ2-7, with D perhaps assigned TRBD1 or TRBD2 (6 bases each). V dropped 2 bases and J dropped 0 bases, with 11 bases sitting between them. The CDR3 sequence is 14 residues long. Germline CDR1 reads DFQATT; CDR2 reads SNEGSKA (reference sequence). The CDR3 region is CSARKEGGSYEQYF. CDR3 in DNA: TGCAGTGCTAGAAAGGAGGGGGGCTCCTACGAGCAGTACTTC.

This clonotype was seen at least ten times. The chain carries TRBV12-3 or TRBV12-4 and TRBJ2-1; TRBD2 aligns across 10 bases. V dropped 6 bases and J dropped 5; count of bases not matched to a gene: 4. The CDR3 totals 14 residues. Here the CDR3 reads CASRRTSGNNEQFF. The CDR3 DNA reads TGTGCCAGCAGGCGAACTAGCGGGAACAATGAGCAGTTCTTC.

In its sample, this clonotype was seen a few times. The chain recombines TRBV11-1 with TRBJ2-1; 11 bases are a match to TRBD2. V was clipped by 5 bases and J by 8 bases; unmatched bases: 11. The CDR3 consists of 16 residues. Germline V gives CDR1 SGHAT, CDR2 FQDESV (reference sequence). The CDR3 spells CASSRSSGGTWDEQFF. The CDR3 DNA reads as TGTGCCAGCAGCAGGTCTAGCGGGGGGACTTGGGATGAGCAGTTCTTC.

The table lists this clonotype with a count of one. The chain employs TRBV5-4 and TRBJ2-6, with TRBD1 identical over 10 bases. Losses at the gene ends were 3 bases for V and 4 bases for J; bases not matched to a gene: 4. CDR1 and CDR2 from the germline V gene are SGHNT and YYREEE (reference sequence). The CDR3 loop spans 16 amino acids. The CDR3 is CASSWGTGVGANVLTF. DNA of the CDR3: TGTGCCAGCAGCTGGGGGACAGGGGTAGGGGCCAACGTCCTGACTTTC.

The J gene is TRBJ1-4, the V gene TRBV10-2; 9 bases map to TRBD1. The CDR3 contains 15 residues. Trimming took 6 bases from V and 1 from J; bases not matched to a gene: 3. Germline V gene lookup returns CDR1 WSHSY and CDR2 SAAADI. The CDR3 loop reads CASRLTGGTNEKLFF. The CDR3 DNA reads as TGCGCCAGCAGGCTGACAGGGGGAACTAATGAAAAACTGTTTTTT.

The gene calls are TRBV6-1 and TRBJ1-5, with D unresolved. Germline CDR1 is MNHNS and CDR2 is SASEGT. This CDR3 contains 15 residues. The V end lost 6 bases, the J end lost 1 base, and 13 bases lay between the germline ends. As DNA, the CDR3 is TGTGCCAGCAGCGTATATTTGGGGAGCAATCAGCCCCAGCATTTT. Translating it yields CASSVYLGSNQPQHF.

V gene TRBV15 combines with J gene TRBJ2-7; D gene unclear. The V and J ends lost 3 bases and 2 bases respectively, with 8 bases between them. The CDR3 totals 13 residues. CDR1 is LNHNV, CDR2 YYDKDF, per germline (reference sequence). As DNA, the CDR3 is TGTGCCACCAGCAGGGACGTAACCTACGAGCAGTACTTC. Residues: CATSRDVTYEQYF.

V gene TRBV12-3 or TRBV12-4 combines with J gene TRBJ1-2, with a tentative D call TRBD1 (5 bases). V was cut by 5 bases and J by 2 bases, with 9 bases left in between. The CDR3 is made up of 13 amino acids. Here the CDR3 reads CASSPRVNYGYTF. Here the CDR3 DNA reads TGTGCCAGCAGTCCCAGGGTAAACTATGGCTACACCTTC.

V and J are TRBV18 and TRBJ2-2, with TRBD2 identical over 7 bases. The germline gives CDR1 KGHSH, CDR2 LQKENI. CDR3 length: 16 amino acids. The J segment lost 0 bases and the V segment lost 0 bases, leaving 1 base of the junction unmatched. DNA of the CDR3: TGTGCCAGCTCACCACCGGGGAGGGCGAACACCGGGGAGCTGTTTTTT. This sequence encodes CASSPPGRANTGELFF. The whole variable domain, filled in from reference TRBV18 and TRBJ2-2, reads NAGVMQNPRHLVRRRGQEARLRCSPMKGHSHVYWYRQLPEEGLKFMVYLQKENIIDESGMPKERFSAEFPKEGPSILRIQQVVRGDSAAYFCASSPPGRANTGELFFGEGSRLTVL.

This clonotype was picked up many times. This chain joins TRBV3-1 and TRBJ2-3; TRBD2 matches at 12 bases. Per germline, CDR1 LGHDT and CDR2 YNNKEL (reference sequence). V lost 8 bases and J lost 6; bases outside the gene matches: 12. This CDR3 has 16 amino acids. For the CDR3, the DNA is TGTGCCAGCTCCCACACTAGCGGGAGGCGAAAGGATACGCAGTATTTT. Its translation is CASSHTSGRRKDTQYF.

The chain recombines TRBV6-2 or TRBV6-3 with TRBJ1-5; D may be TRBD1 (5 bases). Germline V lookup: CDR1 MNHEY, CDR2 SVGEGT. This CDR3 comprises 16 residues. V lost 2 bases to trimming and J lost 2 bases, with 13 bases between them. The CDR3: CASSYMSKGGNQPQHF. CDR3 DNA: TGTGCCAGCAGTTACATGTCCAAAGGGGGCAATCAGCCCCAGCATTTT.

This clonotype was observed a handful of times. The CDR3 loop is CSARDPVAGNQPQHF. CDR3 nucleotides: TGCAGTGCTAGAGATCCCGTGGCGGGCAATCAGCCCCAGCATTTT. The chain is built from TRBV20-1 and TRBJ1-5, with D uncertain. The CDR3 is made up of 15 amino acids. With 0 bases removed from V and 2 bases from J, the gap between germline ends came to 11 bases. Germline V gene data show CDR1 as DFQATT and CDR2 as SNEGSKA (reference sequence).

This clonotype was seen a few times. The chain recombines TRBV4-2 with TRBJ2-1, with 12 bases matching TRBD2. Germline CDR1 reads LGHNA; CDR2 reads YNFKEQ. This CDR3 spans 17 amino acids. V was pared by 0 bases and J by 7 bases, with 7 bases of the junction left unmatched. As DNA, the CDR3 is TGTGCCAGCAGCCAAGACCCTTCTAGCGGGGGGGCGAATGAGCAGTTCTTC. It codes for CASSQDPSSGGANEQFF.

The chain recombines TRBV6-2 or TRBV6-3 with TRBJ2-7; 13 bases match TRBD2. Germline loops: CDR1 MNHEY, CDR2 SVGEGT. The CDR3 runs 16 residues. V was pared by 8 bases and J by 6 bases, with 13 bases of the junction left unmatched. The CDR3 protein is CASARRLAGGGGEQYF. The DNA for the CDR3 is TGTGCCAGCGCCCGTCGACTAGCGGGGGGAGGTGGCGAGCAGTACTTC.

This clonotype has only a few counts. The chain employs TRBV7-2 and TRBJ2-2; 10 bases agree with TRBD1. Per the germline V gene, CDR1 is SGHTA and CDR2 is FQGNSA. The CDR3 covers 15 residues. J lost 4 bases, V lost 6 bases, and 5 bases had no gene match. The CDR3 nucleotides are TGTGCCAGCAGGAAGGACAGGGGGGGCACCGGGGAGCTGTTTTTT. It codes for CASRKDRGGTGELFF.

This clonotype occurred a few times. V is TRBV9 and J is TRBJ2-3; D gene ambiguous. Per germline, CDR1 SGDLS and CDR2 YYNGEE. Trimming took off 2 bases at V and 3 bases at J, with 13 bases between the two ends. The CDR3 is made up of 15 amino acids. CDR3 nucleotides: TGTGCCAGCAGCGTCTCCCCGGGTCGGACAGATACGCAGTATTTT. Its protein product is CASSVSPGRTDTQYF.